Below are 23 T cell receptor beta chains sequenced from a single sample in a study of beta chain features in type 1 diabetes. The study reverse transcribed the entire isolated RNA, so it sequenced expressed TCRB transcripts. Here immunoSEQ multiplex PCR was the method, and the copy in TCRdb shows in-frame clones only, minus some. The repertoire holds fewer than 250,000 clones, with around an eighth as singletons. What was sequenced was naive CD4+ T cells from blood. The source of these receptors is a woman in her thirties or forties in good health.

J is TRBJ2-5 and V is TRBV10-3; 10 nucleotides align to TRBD2. Germline CDR1 and CDR2: ENHRY and SYGVKD. The CDR3 consists of 16 residues. V gave up 2 bases and J gave up 1 base; unmatched junction bases: 4. The CDR3, as DNA: TGTGCCATCAGTGAGGTACTAGCGGGGACCCAAGAGACCCAGTACTTC. It is translated as CAISEVLAGTQETQYF.

Only a few counts were recorded for this clone. This chain links TRBV21-1 with TRBJ1-5; the D call TRBD1 from the table was never checked on the DNA. TRBV21-1 is an annotated pseudogene. The length of the CDR3 is 15 residues. The CDR3 protein is CASSITRDGDQPQHF. The CDR3 bases are TGTGCCAGCAGCATCACCAGGGATGGAGATCAGCCCCAGCATTTT.

In this sample, this clone turned up a few times. The CDR3, as DNA: TGTGCCAGCAGCCTAGAAACGCGGAGGAGCTCCTACGAGCAGTACTTC. As protein: CASSLETRRSSYEQYF. The rearrangement links TRBV2 to TRBJ2-7, with D tentatively TRBD2 (5 bases). CDR1 SNHLY and CDR2 FYNNEI come from the germline V gene. The V gene lost 6 bases and the J gene lost 0 bases, with 18 bases spanning the gap. There are 16 residues in the CDR3.

The chain couples TRBV7-9 to TRBJ2-7; possible D gene TRBD1, 6 bases. The CDR3 is 13 amino acids. V was clipped by 5 bases and J by 1 base, with 9 bases between them. Germline values: CDR1 SEHNR, CDR2 FQNEAQ (reference sequence). CDR3 in DNA: TGTGCCAGCAGCCAACAGGGTTCCTACGAGCAGTACTTC. Translating gives CASSQQGSYEQYF.

Concerning this clone: The germline gene is not matched at one end of the junction; a read error may be the cause. This chain joins TRBV7-7 and TRBJ2-5; the match to TRBD2 covers 10 bases. Germline assignment: CDR1 SSHAT and CDR2 FNYEAQ (reference sequence). This CDR3 region has 16 residues. The CDR3 reads CASSFGTSGAQGAQYF. The CDR3 DNA sequence: TGTGCTAGCAGCTTTGGAACTAGCGGGGCCCAGGGGGCCCAGTACTTC.

This clone was counted only a few times. This chain joins TRBV6-5 and TRBJ2-7; D is possibly TRBD1 (5 bases). The germline CDR1 and CDR2 sequences are MNHEY and SVGAGI. The CDR3 contains 15 residues. The V and J ends lost 0 bases and 0 bases respectively, with 9 bases between them. The DNA of the CDR3 is TGTGCCAGCAGTTACTCGCCAGGGTTCTCCTACGAGCAGTACTTC. It is translated as CASSYSPGFSYEQYF.

CDR3: CASSPMEGNTEAFF. DNA for the CDR3: TGTGCCAGCAGCCCCATGGAGGGGAACACTGAAGCTTTCTTT. This rearrangement joins TRBV5-4 to TRBJ1-1; D remains ambiguous. The V and J ends lost 4 bases and 1 base respectively, with 11 bases between them. The CDR3 totals 14 residues. Germline V CDR1 and CDR2: SGHNT, YYREEE (reference sequence).

This sequence joins TRBV6-1 and TRBJ1-2; a weak D match, TRBD1 (5 bases). The length of the CDR3 is 14 residues. V lost 0 bases and J 8 bases, leaving 13 bases between the germline ends. CDR1 and CDR2 from the germline V gene are MNHNS and SASEGT. The CDR3, as DNA: TGTGCCAGCAGTGAAGCGGAGGGACGAGGCGGCTACACCTTC. It codes for CASSEAEGRGGYTF.

This clone was picked up a small number of times. The chain combines TRBV7-2 with TRBJ2-3, with D perhaps matching TRBD2 (6 bases). Germline V gene data show CDR1 as SGHTA and CDR2 as FQGNSA. The V and J ends lost 4 bases and 8 bases respectively, with 16 bases between them. This CDR3 has 14 amino acids. CDR3 in DNA: TGTGCCAGCAGCTCAGCCCCCCCCGGGGGTACGCAGTATTTT. Amino acid sequence: CASSSAPPGGTQYF.

This clone has a handful of counts. The V call is TRBV5-6, the J call TRBJ1-4; the match to TRBD1 covers 10 bases. The CDR3 runs 14 residues. The V segment lost 5 bases and the J segment 6 bases; nucleotides outside the gene matches: 4. From germline, CDR1 is SGHDT and CDR2 YYEEEE. CDR3 loop: CASSWGQGYEKLFF. The DNA for the CDR3 is TGTGCCAGCAGTTGGGGACAGGGGTATGAAAAACTGTTTTTT.

V is TRBV7-2 and J is TRBJ2-5; 9 nucleotides line up with TRBD2. Germline CDR1 is SGHTA and CDR2 is FQGNSA. The CDR3 spans 14 residues. Germline trimming cut 8 bases from V and 2 bases from J; bases unmatched to any gene: 6. CDR3 region: CASQRRGGQETQYF. CDR3 sequence (DNA): TGTGCCAGCCAACGGCGGGGGGGGCAAGAGACCCAGTACTTC.

CDR3 in DNA: TGTGCCAGCAGCCAGTACACTGAAGCTTTCTTT. It encodes CASSQYTEAFF. The chain has TRBV5-5 and TRBJ1-1; D not certain. V dropped 4 bases and J dropped 3 bases, with 4 bases sitting between them. Germline values: CDR1 SGHKS, CDR2 YYEKEE (reference sequence). The CDR3 extends over 11 amino acids.

The gene calls are TRBV7-8 and TRBJ2-1; 14 bases fit TRBD2. The CDR3 extends over 18 amino acids. The germline V gene has CDR1 SGHVS and CDR2 FQNEAQ. Unmatched junction bases numbered 15, after V lost 7 bases and J lost 7 bases. For the CDR3, the DNA is TGTGCCAGCATCTTGGCTCGACTAGCGGGGGGGCCAGAGAATGAGCAGTTCTTC. Protein sequence: CASILARLAGGPENEQFF.

This clone was counted a few times. The gene calls are TRBV7-9 and TRBJ1-2, with TRBD1 as a possible D gene (5 bases). Trimming stripped 1 base from V and 6 bases from J, with 18 bases between. The CDR3 is made up of 16 amino acids. Germline V gene lookup returns CDR1 SEHNR and CDR2 FQNEAQ (reference sequence). The CDR3 nucleotides read TGTGCCAGCAGCTTAGACTTGGGGGGAGTTAGGGATGGCTACACCTTC. This translates into CASSLDLGGVRDGYTF.

This chain links TRBV5-1 with TRBJ1-2, with 8 bases aligning to TRBD1. Trimming at V came to 0 bases and at J to 4 bases, leaving 11 bases not matched to a gene. The CDR3 extends over 17 amino acids. Germline V gene data show CDR1 as SGHRS and CDR2 as YFSETQ. The CDR3 is CASSLALGTGILYGYTF. CDR3 bases: TGCGCCAGCAGCTTGGCCCTCGGGACAGGTATCCTCTATGGCTACACCTTC. Variable domain in full (rest from reference TRBV5-1 and TRBJ1-2): KAGVTQTPRYLIKTRGQQVTLSCSPISGHRSVSWYQQTPGQGLQFLFEYFSETQRNKGNFPGRFSGRQFSNSRSEMNVSTLELGDSALYLCASSLALGTGILYGYTFGSGTRLTVV.

The V call is TRBV19, the J call TRBJ2-1; 7 bases fit TRBD2. CDR1 is LNHDA, CDR2 SQIVND, per germline (reference sequence). V shed 6 bases and J 2 bases; nucleotides not matched to a gene: 4. The CDR3 spans 14 residues. CDR3 residues: CASSPTSPYNEQFF. As DNA, the CDR3 is TGTGCCAGTAGCCCGACTAGCCCCTACAATGAGCAGTTCTTC. The full variable domain, with the rest looked up from reference TRBV19 and TRBJ2-1, is DGGITQSPKYLFRKEGQNVTLSCEQNLNHDAMYWYRQDPGQGLRLIYYSQIVNDFQKGDIAEGYSVSREKKESFPLTVTSAQKNPTAFYLCASSPTSPYNEQFFGPGTRLTVL.

This sequence joins TRBV5-1 and TRBJ2-1; tentatively, D is TRBD1 (5 bases). Trimming shortened V by 3 bases and J by 8 bases, and 15 bases separated the two germline ends. CDR1 and CDR2 from the germline V gene are SGHRS and YFSETQ. The length of the CDR3 is 14 residues. CDR3: CASSYLGRADEQFF. The CDR3 DNA follows: TGCGCCAGCAGCTATTTGGGCAGGGCCGATGAGCAGTTCTTC.

The genes are TRBV27 and TRBJ1-2; D uncertain. Germline lookup yields CDR1 MNHEY and CDR2 SMNVEV (reference sequence). CDR3 size: 13 residues. The V end lost 5 bases, the J end lost 0 bases, and 7 bases lay between the germline ends. The CDR3 DNA reads TGTGCCAGCAGTACCACACCTAACTATGGCTACACCTTC. This encodes CASSTTPNYGYTF.

The rearrangement links TRBV5-6 to TRBJ1-6; the D gene is possibly TRBD1 (6 bases). The CDR3 runs to 13 residues. Trimming stripped 1 base from V and 9 bases from J, with 8 bases between. CDR1 is SGHDT and CDR2 is YYEEEE in the germline V gene. CDR3 sequence (DNA): TGTGCCAGCAGCTTGAGGGGGGGTTCACCCCTCCACTTT. Its protein product is CASSLRGGSPLHF.

This chain uses TRBV6-5 with TRBJ2-7, with 9 bases matching TRBD1. CDR1 MNHEY and CDR2 SVGAGI come from the germline V gene. The ends lost 5 bases at V and 6 bases at J; junction bases unmatched: 11. The CDR3 consists of 15 residues. CDR3 loop: CASSPSGQGRSEQYF. CDR3 nucleotides: TGTGCCAGCAGTCCATCCGGACAGGGGAGGAGCGAGCAGTACTTC.

This clone appeared a few times. This CDR3 reads CATSVSYNSPLHF. Written as DNA, the CDR3 is TGTGCGACATCTGTCTCCTATAATTCACCCCTCCACTTT. V gene TRBV27 combines with J gene TRBJ1-6; D is unresolved. CDR3 length: 13 residues. Germline V gene lookup returns CDR1 MNHEY and CDR2 SMNVEV (reference sequence).

The J gene is TRBJ2-5, the V gene TRBV6-5; D is perhaps TRBD1 (5 bases). CDR1 MNHEY and CDR2 SVGAGI come from the germline V gene. V was trimmed by 0 bases and J by 2 bases, leaving 10 bases between them. The CDR3 consists of 15 residues. The CDR3 sequence: CASSYSYRKQETQYF. CDR3 sequence (DNA): TGTGCCAGCAGTTACTCCTACAGGAAGCAAGAGACCCAGTACTTC.

For this clone: Other DNA sequences of this sample code for an identical CDR3. The chain recombines TRBV5-4 with TRBJ2-1; 8 bases are shared with TRBD2. Germline assignment: CDR1 SGHNT and CDR2 YYREEE (reference sequence). Losses at the gene ends were 1 base for V and 2 bases for J; bases not matched to a gene: 2. This CDR3 has 15 amino acids. The CDR3 spells CASSLQRGPYNEQFF. DNA of the CDR3: TGTGCCAGCAGCTTGCAGCGGGGGCCCTACAATGAGCAGTTCTTC.